This T cell receptor beta chain was profiled in a study of response to subunit inactivated influenza vaccine. TCRdb reanalysed the RT-PCR reads using MiXCR and keeps one entry per CDR3 protein. The data hold hundreds of thousands of distinct CDR3 sequences, with 25% observed a single time. Regarding this clonotype: Antigen: not known.

The study's findings and limits: Authors suggested seasonal influenza vaccinations each recruit few new T cells.

Sample: CD4+ T cells sorted from PBMCs, taken about 5 days after vaccination. The clonotype originates from a middle-aged man who received an inactivated influenza vaccine.

Here the CDR3 reads CASSAGLAGRETQYF. DNA for the CDR3: TGTGCCAGCAGCGCGGGACTAGCGGGACGGGAGACCCAGTACTTC. This chain uses TRBV7-9 with TRBJ2-5; 13 nucleotides agree with TRBD2. The germline CDR1 and CDR2 sequences are SEHNR and FQNEAQ (reference sequence). V was pared by 5 bases and J by 5 bases, with 5 bases of the junction left unmatched. The CDR3 is 15 amino acids.